This note documents a single TCR beta chain sequence. Its cognate antigen is unknown. These data come from a study of response to subunit inactivated influenza vaccine. Study-level points and caveats: The study's authors posited that every seasonal influenza vaccination enlists few new T cells.

The CDR3 is made up of 14 amino acids. V lost 3 bases and J lost 5, with 13 bases in between. TCRdb recomputed calls from the RT-PCR reads with MiXCR, one row per CDR3 protein. The sample lists hundreds of thousands of distinct CDR3 sequences; 7.5% to 8.5% were seen once. V gene TRBV12-3 or TRBV12-4 combines with J gene TRBJ1-1; D may be TRBD1 (6 bases). The clonotype originates from a man in his fifties or sixties who received an inactivated influenza vaccine. The sample in question was PBMCs from blood, obtained roughly 24 months after vaccination. The CDR3 is CASSFQGLGTEAFF. In DNA, the CDR3 is TGTGCCAGCAGTTTTCAGGGGTTGGGTACTGAAGCTTTCTTT.